Below, 19 T cell receptor beta chains from the same sample are listed, as sequenced in a study of technical replicates of blood from a few donors. Some clones are missing from TCRdb's copy, which holds only in-frame ones; the method was immunoSEQ multiplex PCR. Among fewer than 80,000 clones listed, roughly 86% were seen once. The sample taken for sequencing was PBMCs. The receptors stem from a human donor in good health. Some clones in this sample may be carry-over from other donors' samples.

This clone was seen just once. This sequence joins TRBV10-3 and TRBJ2-3, with 10 bases fitting TRBD2. The CDR3 runs 14 residues. The J segment lost 1 base and the V segment lost 8 bases, leaving 3 bases of the junction unmatched. From germline, CDR1 is ENHRY and CDR2 SYGVKD. The CDR3 region is CAILGTSGTDTQYF. CDR3 DNA: TGTGCCATCTTGGGGACTAGCGGCACAGATACGCAGTATTTT.

V gene TRBV13 combines with J gene TRBJ2-2, with D maybe TRBD1 (6 bases). The CDR3 spans 15 residues. Germline V gives CDR1 PRHDT, CDR2 FYEKMQ (reference sequence). V gave up 4 bases and J gave up 3 bases, with 12 bases separating them. The CDR3 spells CASSSSDRYTGELFF. CDR3 bases: TGTGCCAGCAGCTCCTCGGACAGATACACCGGGGAGCTGTTTTTT.

This clone appeared once. The chain has TRBV6-1 and TRBJ1-1, with D possibly being TRBD1 (6 bases). In germline, CDR1 is MNHNS, CDR2 SASEGT. This CDR3 comprises 15 residues. The germline V and J ends were trimmed by 7 bases and 7 bases, with 22 bases remaining between them. CDR3 in amino acids: CASNGWDTGRGEAFF. CDR3 coding DNA: TGTGCCAGCAACGGTTGGGACACTGGGCGTGGTGAAGCTTTCTTT.

The V and J genes are TRBV5-4 and TRBJ2-7, with 8 positions matching TRBD1. J lost 5 bases, V lost 2 bases, and 9 bases had no gene match. The CDR3 runs 15 residues. CDR1 and CDR2 from the germline V gene are SGHNT and YYREEE (reference sequence). CDR3 DNA: TGTGCCAGCAGCTTACCGGACAGGGTCGAACACGAGCAGTACTTC. Translation gives CASSLPDRVEHEQYF. The whole variable domain, filled in from reference TRBV5-4 and TRBJ2-7, reads ETGVTQSPTHLIKTRGQQVTLRCSSQSGHNTVSWYQQALGQGPQFIFQYYREEENGRGNFPPRFSGLQFPNYSSELNVNALELDDSALYLCASSLPDRVEHEQYFGPGTRLTVT.

The chain is built from TRBV2 and TRBJ2-1; TRBD2 agrees at 13 bases. Looked up from germline, CDR1 is SNHLY and CDR2 is FYNNEI. The CDR3 sequence is 16 residues long. J lost 3 bases, V lost 6 bases, and 5 bases had no gene match. DNA for the CDR3: TGTGCCAGCAGAGGACTAGCGGGAGCGGGCTACAATGAGCAGTTCTTC. This sequence encodes CASRGLAGAGYNEQFF.

The chain uses TRBV18 and TRBJ2-7, with 9 bases identical to TRBD1. This CDR3 comprises 14 residues. In germline, CDR1 is KGHSH, CDR2 LQKENI. Unmatched junction bases numbered 1, after V lost 3 bases and J lost 1 base. The CDR3 here is CASSPGTGSYEQYF. The CDR3 DNA sequence: TGTGCCAGCTCACCCGGGACAGGGTCCTACGAGCAGTACTTC.

The genes are TRBV7-9 and TRBJ1-6; the D is unclear. V was trimmed by 5 bases and J by 5 bases, leaving 13 bases between them. This CDR3 is built from 15 residues. Germline V gene data show CDR1 as SEHNR and CDR2 as FQNEAQ (reference sequence). CDR3 region: CASSPGGLNNSPLHF. The CDR3 DNA follows: TGTGCCAGCAGCCCCGGCGGACTAAATAATTCACCCCTCCACTTT.

The table lists this clone with a few counts. The chain employs TRBV30 and TRBJ1-3, with TRBD1 matching over 8 bases. V was clipped by 4 bases and J by 4 bases; unmatched bases: 9. CDR1 is GTSNPN, CDR2 SVGIG, per germline (reference sequence). The CDR3 has 15 amino acids. The chain's CDR3 is CAWTKLGTGGNTIYF. In DNA form, the CDR3 reads TGTGCCTGGACCAAGTTGGGGACAGGAGGAAACACCATATATTTT.

This clone has just one count. Here the CDR3 DNA reads TGTGCCAGCAGCTTAGGGCTAGAACCCTACGAGCAGTACTTC. Amino acids: CASSLGLEPYEQYF. The chain carries TRBV7-9 and TRBJ2-7; D unresolved. The CDR3 length is 14 residues. Germline V gene data show CDR1 as SEHNR and CDR2 as FQNEAQ (reference sequence). V was shortened by 1 base and J by 2 bases, with 9 bases between the two germline ends.

The chain recombines TRBV2 with TRBJ2-1; 8 bases agree with TRBD2. V trimming: 6 bases; J trimming: 10 bases; junction bases outside the gene matches: 11. The CDR3 length is 14 residues. In germline, CDR1 is SNHLY, CDR2 FYNNEI. The CDR3 DNA reads as TGTGCCAGCAGGGCTAGCGGGTCCTACTGGGAGCAGTTCTTC. Translation gives CASRASGSYWEQFF. Based on the CDR3 plus reference TRBV2 and TRBJ2-1, the full variable domain is EPEVTQTPSHQVTQMGQEVILRCVPISNHLYFYWYRQILGQKVEFLVSFYNNEISEKSEIFDDQFSVERPDGSNFTLKIRSTKLEDSAMYFCASRASGSYWEQFFGPGTRLTVL.

This clone was counted a single time. The chain joins TRBV25-1 to TRBJ2-3; unclear D gene. V lost 3 bases and J 1 base, leaving 11 bases between the germline ends. Germline CDR1 and CDR2: MGHDK and SYGVNS. This CDR3 has 15 amino acids. The DNA for the CDR3 is TGTGCCAGCAGTGAGCGGTCACTCCGCACAGATACGCAGTATTTT. Translated: CASSERSLRTDTQYF.

The chain links TRBV6-1 to TRBJ1-3, with a tentative D call TRBD1 (5 bases). The germline gives CDR1 MNHNS, CDR2 SASEGT. Trimming pared 6 bases from V and 0 bases from J, leaving 12 bases between. The CDR3 has 15 residues. The CDR3 DNA is TGTGCCAGCAGGCCCGACAGCTCCTCTGGAAACACCATATATTTT. This gives the protein CASRPDSSSGNTIYF.

The CDR3 region has the DNA TGCGCCAGCAGCCAACCGGACAGCTCCAACTATGGCTACACCTTC. Translation: CASSQPDSSNYGYTF. The chain carries TRBV4-1 and TRBJ1-2, with D possibly TRBD1 on 6 matching bases. V was cut by 2 bases and J by 2 bases, with 12 bases left in between. Germline V gives CDR1 MGHRA, CDR2 YSYEKL. This CDR3 contains 15 residues.

The V and J genes are TRBV7-3 and TRBJ1-6; D is perhaps TRBD1 (6 bases). Looked up from germline, CDR1 is SGHTA and CDR2 is FQGTGA. Deletions cut 2 bases from V and 6 bases from J, with 8 bases between. The CDR3 loop spans 14 amino acids. The CDR3 is CASSLAGANSPLHF. As DNA, the CDR3 is TGTGCCAGCAGCTTAGCGGGGGCTAATTCACCCCTCCACTTT.

The chain joins TRBV5-1 to TRBJ2-7; 7 bases agree with TRBD2. This CDR3 spans 16 amino acids. Per germline, CDR1 SGHRS and CDR2 YFSETQ. Unmatched junction bases numbered 10, after V lost 0 bases and J lost 4 bases. The CDR3 nucleotides read TGCGCCAGCAGCTTGGTCCCTGGCGGGGGTTTTTACGAGCAGTACTTC. This encodes CASSLVPGGGFYEQYF.

The chain is built from TRBV19 and TRBJ1-6; D unresolved. V was clipped by 5 bases and J by 7 bases, with 12 bases between them. Germline CDR1 is LNHDA and CDR2 is SQIVND (reference sequence). The CDR3 is 14 residues long. The CDR3 sequence: CASSSQRSNSPLHF. The CDR3 bases are TGTGCCAGTAGTTCCCAAAGGAGCAATTCACCCCTCCACTTT.

The chain links TRBV6-5 to TRBJ1-2; D perhaps matches TRBD1 (5 bases). The CDR3 length is 14 residues. Per germline, CDR1 MNHEY and CDR2 SVGAGI. Trimming pared 7 bases from V and 4 bases from J, leaving 16 bases between. CDR3 sequence reads: CASNPQQGGYGYTF. CDR3 bases: TGTGCCAGCAACCCCCAGCAGGGCGGCTATGGCTACACCTTC.

The gene calls are TRBV7-6 and TRBJ2-1; D is perhaps TRBD2 (6 bases). CDR3 length: 15 amino acids. CDR1 SGHVS and CDR2 FNYEAQ come from the germline V gene. The V gene lost 3 bases and the J gene lost 4 bases, with 13 bases spanning the gap. As DNA, the CDR3 is TGTGCCAGCAGCTTGGGGGTCGGGGGTTACAATGAGCAGTTCTTC. Its translation is CASSLGVGGYNEQFF.

The genes are TRBV6-4 and TRBJ1-2; perhaps TRBD1 as D (6 bases). CDR1 MRHNA and CDR2 SNTAGT come from the germline V gene. CDR3 length equals 15 residues. The germline V and J ends were trimmed by 11 bases and 5 bases, with 24 bases remaining between them. The CDR3 sequence is CARGKRTADGYGYTF. The CDR3 region has the DNA TGTGCCCGCGGTAAGAGGACAGCCGACGGGTATGGCTACACCTTC.